This T cell receptor (beta chain) appears in the sequencing data of a study of blood T cell repertoires in COVID-19. Assignment of participants to cohorts was predicated upon participant-reported clinical history. Here immunoSEQ multiplex PCR was the method, and the copy in TCRdb shows in-frame clones only, minus some. The sample has a few hundred thousand clones, over 75% seen once. As to this clone: Germline and junction disagree at one end, which may indicate a read error.

The CDR3 totals 11 residues. CDR1 and CDR2 (germline): MRHNA, SNTAGT. The sample comprised PBMCs or T cells enriched from blood (not recorded which). The TCR sequence derives from a woman between 35 and 50 years old who had recovered from COVID-19. The V call is TRBV6-4, the J call TRBJ1-6, with TRBD1 identical over 11 bases. CDR3 protein: CASSDSGQGDF. CDR3 bases: TGTGCCAGCAGTGACTCGGGACAGGGGGACTTT.